The T cell receptor beta chain described here comes from a study of control samples from healthy donors and cancer patients. The ends were cut back, 0 bases at V and 3 bases at J, with 17 bases in the middle. The CDR3 has 17 amino acids. From germline, CDR1 is LNHNV and CDR2 YYDKDF (reference sequence). The protocol was immunoSEQ multiplex PCR, while the TCRdb copy is restricted to in-frame clones and leaves out a portion. The sample records 190,000 or so clones, roughly 93% being singletons. The TCR sequence derives from a man aged 18 to 29 in good health. What was sequenced was blood. The chain is built from TRBV15 and TRBJ1-2; D call uncertain. The DNA for the CDR3 is TGTGCCACCAGCAGAGATCTAGGCGGATCGACATACTATGGCTACACCTTC. Its translation is CATSRDLGGSTYYGYTF.